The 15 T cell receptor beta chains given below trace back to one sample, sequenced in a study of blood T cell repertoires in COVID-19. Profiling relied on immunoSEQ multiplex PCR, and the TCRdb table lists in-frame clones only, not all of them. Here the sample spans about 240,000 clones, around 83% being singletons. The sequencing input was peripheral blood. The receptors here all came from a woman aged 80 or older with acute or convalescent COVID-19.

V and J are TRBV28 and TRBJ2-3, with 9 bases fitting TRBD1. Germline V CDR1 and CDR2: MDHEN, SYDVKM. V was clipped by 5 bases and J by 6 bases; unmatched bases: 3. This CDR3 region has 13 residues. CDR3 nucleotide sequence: TGTGCCAGCAGTAGGGACAGGGTGGATACGCAGTATTTT. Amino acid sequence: CASSRDRVDTQYF. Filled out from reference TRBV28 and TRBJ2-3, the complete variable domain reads DVKVTQSSRYLVKRTGEKVFLECVQDMDHENMFWYRQDPGLGLRLIYFSYDVKMKEKGDIPEGYSVSREKKERFSLILESASTNQTSMYLCASSRDRVDTQYFGPGTRLTVL.

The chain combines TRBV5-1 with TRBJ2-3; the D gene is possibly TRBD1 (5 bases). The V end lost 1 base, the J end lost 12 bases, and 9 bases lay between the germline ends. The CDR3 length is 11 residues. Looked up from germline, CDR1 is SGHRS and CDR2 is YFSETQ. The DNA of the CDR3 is TGCGCCAGCAGCTTGCGAGACAGCCAGTATTTT. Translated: CASSLRDSQYF.

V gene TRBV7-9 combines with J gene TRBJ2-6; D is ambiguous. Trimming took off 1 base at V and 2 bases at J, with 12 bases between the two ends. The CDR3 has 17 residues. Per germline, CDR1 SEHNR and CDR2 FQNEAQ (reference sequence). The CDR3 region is CASSLGGGPPGANVLTF. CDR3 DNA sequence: TGTGCCAGCAGCTTAGGTGGCGGCCCTCCTGGGGCCAACGTCCTGACTTTC.

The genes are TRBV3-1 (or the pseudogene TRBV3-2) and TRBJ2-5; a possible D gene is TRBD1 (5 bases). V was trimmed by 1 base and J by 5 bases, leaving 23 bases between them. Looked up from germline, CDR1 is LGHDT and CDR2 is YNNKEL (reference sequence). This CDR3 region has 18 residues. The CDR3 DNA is TGTGCCAGCAGCCAAGGTGTGGTAGCAGGGTCGCTTACGGAGACCCAGTACTTC. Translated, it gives CASSQGVVAGSLTETQYF.

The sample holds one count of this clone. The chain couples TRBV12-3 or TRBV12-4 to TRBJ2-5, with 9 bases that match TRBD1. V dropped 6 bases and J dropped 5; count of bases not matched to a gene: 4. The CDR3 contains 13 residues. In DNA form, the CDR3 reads TGTGCCAGCAGGCGGGACAGGGTTGAGACCCAGTACTTC. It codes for CASRRDRVETQYF.

CDR3 sequence reads: CASSQDLPSSYNSPLHF. CDR3 DNA sequence: TGTGCCAGCAGCCAAGATCTTCCGAGCTCCTATAATTCACCCCTCCACTTT. The J gene is TRBJ1-6, the V gene TRBV3-1 (or the pseudogene TRBV3-2); D is uncertain. The CDR3 runs to 17 residues. The V end lost 0 bases, the J end lost 0 bases, and 9 bases lay between the germline ends. The V gene's germline CDR1 is LGHDT and CDR2 YNNKEL (reference sequence).

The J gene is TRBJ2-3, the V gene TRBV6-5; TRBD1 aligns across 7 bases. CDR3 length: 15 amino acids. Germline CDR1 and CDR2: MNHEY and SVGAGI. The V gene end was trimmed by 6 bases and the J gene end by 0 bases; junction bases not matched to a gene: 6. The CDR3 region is CASSPGQPSTDTQYF. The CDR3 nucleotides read TGTGCCAGCAGCCCGGGACAGCCGAGCACAGATACGCAGTATTTT.

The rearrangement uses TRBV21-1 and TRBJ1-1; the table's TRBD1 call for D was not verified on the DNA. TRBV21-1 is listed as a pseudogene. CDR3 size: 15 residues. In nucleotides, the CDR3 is TGTGCCAGCAGCAGAGGGGACAGGTGGAACACTGAAGCTTTCTTT. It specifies CASSRGDRWNTEAFF.

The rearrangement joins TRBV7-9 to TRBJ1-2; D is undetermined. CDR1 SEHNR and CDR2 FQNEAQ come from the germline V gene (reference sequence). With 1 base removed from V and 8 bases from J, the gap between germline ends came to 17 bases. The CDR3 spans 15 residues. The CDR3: CASSLGGVLWGGYTF. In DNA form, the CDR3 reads TGTGCCAGCAGCTTAGGCGGGGTCCTATGGGGAGGCTACACCTTC.

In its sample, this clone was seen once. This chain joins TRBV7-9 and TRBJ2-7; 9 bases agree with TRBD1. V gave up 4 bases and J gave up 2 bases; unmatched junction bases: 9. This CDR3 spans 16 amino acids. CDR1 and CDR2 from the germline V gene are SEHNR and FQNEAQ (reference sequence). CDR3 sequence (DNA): TGTGCCAGCAGCTCATTCCCGGGACAGGGACCCTACGAGCAGTACTTC. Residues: CASSSFPGQGPYEQYF.

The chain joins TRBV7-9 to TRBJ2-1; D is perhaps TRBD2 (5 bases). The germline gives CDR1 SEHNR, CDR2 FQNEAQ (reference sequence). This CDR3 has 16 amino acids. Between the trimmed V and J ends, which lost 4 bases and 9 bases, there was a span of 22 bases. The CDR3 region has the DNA TGTGCCAGCAGCTCCGGGTACCTCGGGATATACGGTGAGCAGTTCTTC. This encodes CASSSGYLGIYGEQFF.

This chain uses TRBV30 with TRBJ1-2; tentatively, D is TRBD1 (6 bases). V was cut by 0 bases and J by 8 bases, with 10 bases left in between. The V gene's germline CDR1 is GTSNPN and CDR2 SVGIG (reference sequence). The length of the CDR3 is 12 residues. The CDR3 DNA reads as TGTGCCTGGAGTGTAGGGGGTTCCGGCTACACCTTC. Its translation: CAWSVGGSGYTF.

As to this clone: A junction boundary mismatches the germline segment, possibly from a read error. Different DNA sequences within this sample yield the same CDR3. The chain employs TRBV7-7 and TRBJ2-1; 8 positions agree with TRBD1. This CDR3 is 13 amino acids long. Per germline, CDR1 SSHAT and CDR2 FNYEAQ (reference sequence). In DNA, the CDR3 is TGTGCTAGCAGCTTAGACAGGGGTAATGAGCAGTTCTTC. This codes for CASSLDRGNEQFF.

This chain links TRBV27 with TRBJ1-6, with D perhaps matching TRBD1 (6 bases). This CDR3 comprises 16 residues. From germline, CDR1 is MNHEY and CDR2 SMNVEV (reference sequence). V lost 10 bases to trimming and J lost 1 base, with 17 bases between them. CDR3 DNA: TGTGCCACCCAACCACAGGGTGCGTCCTATAATTCACCCCTCCACTTT. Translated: CATQPQGASYNSPLHF.

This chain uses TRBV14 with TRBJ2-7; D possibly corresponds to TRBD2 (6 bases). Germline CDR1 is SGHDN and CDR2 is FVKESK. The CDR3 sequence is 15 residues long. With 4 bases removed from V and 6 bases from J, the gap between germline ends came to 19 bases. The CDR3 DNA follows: TGTGCCAGCAGCCGGGGAAGAGAGGAAGCGGGCGAGCAGTACTTC. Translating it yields CASSRGREEAGEQYF.